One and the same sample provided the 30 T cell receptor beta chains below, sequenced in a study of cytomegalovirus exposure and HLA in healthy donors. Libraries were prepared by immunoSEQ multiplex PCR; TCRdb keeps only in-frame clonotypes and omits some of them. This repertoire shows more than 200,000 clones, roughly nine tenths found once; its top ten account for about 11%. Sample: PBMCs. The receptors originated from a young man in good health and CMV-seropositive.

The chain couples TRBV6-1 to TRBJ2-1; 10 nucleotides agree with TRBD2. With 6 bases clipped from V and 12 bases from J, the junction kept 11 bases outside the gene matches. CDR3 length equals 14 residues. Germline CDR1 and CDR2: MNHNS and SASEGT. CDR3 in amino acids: CASRLIGTSVWQFF. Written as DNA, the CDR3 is TGTGCCAGCAGACTCATTGGGACTAGCGTTTGGCAGTTCTTC.

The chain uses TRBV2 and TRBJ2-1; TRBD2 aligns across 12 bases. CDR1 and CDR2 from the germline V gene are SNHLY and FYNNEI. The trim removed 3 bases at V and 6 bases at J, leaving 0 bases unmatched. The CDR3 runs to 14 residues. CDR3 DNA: TGTGCCAGCAGTGAGACTAGCGGGGGCAATGAGCAGTTCTTC. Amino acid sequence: CASSETSGGNEQFF. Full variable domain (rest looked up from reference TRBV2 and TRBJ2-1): EPEVTQTPSHQVTQMGQEVILRCVPISNHLYFYWYRQILGQKVEFLVSFYNNEISEKSEIFDDQFSVERPDGSNFTLKIRSTKLEDSAMYFCASSETSGGNEQFFGPGTRLTVL.

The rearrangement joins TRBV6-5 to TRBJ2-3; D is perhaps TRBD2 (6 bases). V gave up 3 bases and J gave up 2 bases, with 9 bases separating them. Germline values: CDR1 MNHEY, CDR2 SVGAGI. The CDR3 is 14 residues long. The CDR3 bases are TGTGCCAGCAGTTATACTAGCCCCACAGATACGCAGTATTTT. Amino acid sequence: CASSYTSPTDTQYF.

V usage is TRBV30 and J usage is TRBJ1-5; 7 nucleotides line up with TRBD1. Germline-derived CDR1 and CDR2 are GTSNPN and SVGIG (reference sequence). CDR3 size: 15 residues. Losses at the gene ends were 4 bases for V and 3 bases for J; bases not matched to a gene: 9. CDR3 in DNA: TGTGCCTGGACAGAAGACAGGGCCTTCAATCAGCCCCAGCATTTT. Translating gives CAWTEDRAFNQPQHF.

In DNA, the CDR3 is TGTGCCAGCAGCTTGACGGGCGAGGGCTCCTACGAGCAGTACTTC. This gives the protein CASSLTGEGSYEQYF. The chain recombines TRBV5-6 with TRBJ2-7; maybe TRBD2 (5 bases). This CDR3 comprises 15 residues. Germline loops: CDR1 SGHDT, CDR2 YYEEEE. V was clipped by 1 base and J by 0 bases, with 11 bases between them.

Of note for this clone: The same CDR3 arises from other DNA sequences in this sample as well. CDR3 in amino acids: CASSFRGGQPQHF. In DNA, the CDR3 is TGTGCCAGCAGTTTCAGGGGTGGTCAGCCCCAGCATTTT. The chain has TRBV28 and TRBJ1-5, with a weak D call TRBD1 (6 bases). Germline lookup yields CDR1 MDHEN and CDR2 SYDVKM. V was clipped by 3 bases and J by 6 bases, with 9 bases between them. This CDR3 is 13 amino acids long.

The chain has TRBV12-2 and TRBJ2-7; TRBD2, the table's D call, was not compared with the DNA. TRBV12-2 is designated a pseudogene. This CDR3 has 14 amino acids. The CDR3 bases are TGTGCAAGTCGCTTAGCCAGTGACTCCCACGAGCAGTACTTC. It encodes CASRLASDSHEQYF.

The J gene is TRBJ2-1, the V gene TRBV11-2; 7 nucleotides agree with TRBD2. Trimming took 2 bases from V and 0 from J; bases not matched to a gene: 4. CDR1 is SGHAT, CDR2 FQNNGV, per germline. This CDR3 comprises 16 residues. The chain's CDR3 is CASSLRGDSSYNEQFF. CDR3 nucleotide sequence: TGTGCCAGCAGCTTACGGGGGGACTCCTCCTACAATGAGCAGTTCTTC.

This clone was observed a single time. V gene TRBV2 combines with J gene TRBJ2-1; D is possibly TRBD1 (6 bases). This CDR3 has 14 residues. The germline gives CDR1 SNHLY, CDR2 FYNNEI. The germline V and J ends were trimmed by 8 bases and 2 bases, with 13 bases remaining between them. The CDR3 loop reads CASRGEGAYNEQFF. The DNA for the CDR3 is TGTGCCAGCCGGGGAGAGGGGGCCTACAATGAGCAGTTCTTC.

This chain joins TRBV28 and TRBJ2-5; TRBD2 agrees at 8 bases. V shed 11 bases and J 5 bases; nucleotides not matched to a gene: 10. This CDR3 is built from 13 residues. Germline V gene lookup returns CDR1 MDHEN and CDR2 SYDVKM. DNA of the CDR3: TGTGCCGGACGATCAGCGGGAGTGGAGACCCAGTACTTC. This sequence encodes CAGRSAGVETQYF.

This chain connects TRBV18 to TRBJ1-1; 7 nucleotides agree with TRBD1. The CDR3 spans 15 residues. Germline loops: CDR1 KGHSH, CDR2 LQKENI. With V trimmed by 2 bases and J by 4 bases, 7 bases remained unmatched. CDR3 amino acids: CASSPNTGVGTEAFF. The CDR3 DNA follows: TGTGCCAGCTCACCAAACACAGGGGTGGGCACTGAAGCTTTCTTT.

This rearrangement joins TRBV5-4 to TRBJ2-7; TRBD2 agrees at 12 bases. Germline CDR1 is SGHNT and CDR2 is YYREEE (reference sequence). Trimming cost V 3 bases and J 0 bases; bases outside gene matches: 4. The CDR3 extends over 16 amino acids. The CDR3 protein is CASSSTSGSGSYEQYF. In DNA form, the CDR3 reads TGTGCCAGCAGCTCGACTAGCGGGAGCGGCTCCTACGAGCAGTACTTC.

CDR3 nucleotides: TGTGCCAGCAACAATTACAATGAGCAGTTCTTC. It codes for CASNNYNEQFF. The rearrangement joins TRBV11-2 to TRBJ2-1; D not resolved. Germline V gene sequence: CDR1 SGHAT, CDR2 FQNNGV. This CDR3 contains 11 residues. V lost 7 bases and J lost 4, with 5 bases in between.

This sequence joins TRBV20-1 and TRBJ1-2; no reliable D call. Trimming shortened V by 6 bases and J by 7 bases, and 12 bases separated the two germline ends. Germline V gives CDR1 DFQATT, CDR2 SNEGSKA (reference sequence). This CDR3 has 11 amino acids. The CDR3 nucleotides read TGCAGTGCCCCAAATCGTCCTGGCTACACCTTC. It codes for CSAPNRPGYTF.

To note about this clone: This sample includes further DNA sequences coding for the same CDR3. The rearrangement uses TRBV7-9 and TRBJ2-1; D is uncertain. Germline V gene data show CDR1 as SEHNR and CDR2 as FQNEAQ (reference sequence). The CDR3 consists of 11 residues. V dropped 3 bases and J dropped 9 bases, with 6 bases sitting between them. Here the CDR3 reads CASSFPGEQFF. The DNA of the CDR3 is TGTGCCAGCAGCTTCCCGGGTGAGCAGTTCTTC.

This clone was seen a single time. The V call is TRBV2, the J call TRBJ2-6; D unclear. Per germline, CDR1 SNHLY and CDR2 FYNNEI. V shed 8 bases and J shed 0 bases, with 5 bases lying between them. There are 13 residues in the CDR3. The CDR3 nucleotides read TGTGCCAGCTTTTACTCTGGGGCCAACGTCCTGACTTTC. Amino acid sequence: CASFYSGANVLTF.

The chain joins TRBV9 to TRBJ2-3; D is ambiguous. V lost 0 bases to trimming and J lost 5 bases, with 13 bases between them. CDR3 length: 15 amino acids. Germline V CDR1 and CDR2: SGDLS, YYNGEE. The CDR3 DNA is TGTGCCAGCAGCGTAGAGGGCGGAGTGGGAGATACGCAGTATTTT. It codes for CASSVEGGVGDTQYF.

The CDR3 is CATSRIFSGSYNEQFF. The CDR3 DNA follows: TGTGCCACCAGCAGGATATTTAGCGGGAGTTACAATGAGCAGTTCTTC. This sequence joins TRBV15 and TRBJ2-1, with 9 bases lining up with TRBD2. Looked up from germline, CDR1 is LNHNV and CDR2 is YYDKDF (reference sequence). This CDR3 region has 16 residues. The V gene end was trimmed by 3 bases and the J gene end by 4 bases; junction bases not matched to a gene: 7.

In DNA, the CDR3 is TGCGCCAGCAGCCAATTTGCCAGGGGGGCTGAAATGAATGAGCAGTTCTTC. This translates into CASSQFARGAEMNEQFF. J is TRBJ2-1 and V is TRBV4-1; maybe TRBD1 (7 bases). CDR1 is MGHRA, CDR2 YSYEKL, per germline. V lost 2 bases to trimming and J lost 7 bases, with 21 bases between them. The CDR3 has 17 residues.

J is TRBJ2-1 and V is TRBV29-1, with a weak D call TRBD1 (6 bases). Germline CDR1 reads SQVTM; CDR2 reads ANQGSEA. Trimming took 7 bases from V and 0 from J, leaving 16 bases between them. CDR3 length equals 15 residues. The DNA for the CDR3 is TGCAGCGGCCATGGGGGCCAGAGCTCCTACAATGAGCAGTTCTTC. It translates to CSGHGGQSSYNEQFF.

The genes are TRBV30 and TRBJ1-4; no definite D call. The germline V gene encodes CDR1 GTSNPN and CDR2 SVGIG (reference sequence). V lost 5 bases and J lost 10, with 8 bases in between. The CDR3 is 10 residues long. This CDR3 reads CAWGIGKLFF. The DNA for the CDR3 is TGTGCCTGGGGAATTGGAAAACTGTTTTTT.

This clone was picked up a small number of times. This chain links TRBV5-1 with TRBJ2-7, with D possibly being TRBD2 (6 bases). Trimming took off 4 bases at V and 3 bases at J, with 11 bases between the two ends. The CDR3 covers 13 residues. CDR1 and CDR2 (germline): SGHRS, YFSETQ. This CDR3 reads CASSPGLRYEQYF. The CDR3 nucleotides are TGCGCCAGCAGCCCGGGACTCCGCTACGAGCAGTACTTC.

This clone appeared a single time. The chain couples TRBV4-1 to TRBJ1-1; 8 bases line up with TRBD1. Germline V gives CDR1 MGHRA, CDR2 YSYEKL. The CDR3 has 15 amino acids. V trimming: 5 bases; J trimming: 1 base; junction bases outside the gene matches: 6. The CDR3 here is CASSSSTGGNTEAFF. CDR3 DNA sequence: TGCGCCAGCAGCTCATCCACAGGGGGGAACACTGAAGCTTTCTTT.

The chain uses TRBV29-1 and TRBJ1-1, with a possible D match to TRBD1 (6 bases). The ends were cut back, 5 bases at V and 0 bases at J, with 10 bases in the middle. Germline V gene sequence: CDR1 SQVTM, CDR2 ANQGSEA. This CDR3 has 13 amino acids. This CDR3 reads CSVRGQLNTEAFF. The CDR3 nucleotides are TGCAGCGTTCGGGGGCAGCTGAACACTGAAGCTTTCTTT.

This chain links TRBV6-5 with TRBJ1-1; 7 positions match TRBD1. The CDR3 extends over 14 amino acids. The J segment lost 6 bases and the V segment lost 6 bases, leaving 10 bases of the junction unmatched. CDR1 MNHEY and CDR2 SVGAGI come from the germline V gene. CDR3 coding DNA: TGTGCCAGCAGAACCGGGACAGATTTTGCTGAAGCTTTCTTT. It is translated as CASRTGTDFAEAFF.

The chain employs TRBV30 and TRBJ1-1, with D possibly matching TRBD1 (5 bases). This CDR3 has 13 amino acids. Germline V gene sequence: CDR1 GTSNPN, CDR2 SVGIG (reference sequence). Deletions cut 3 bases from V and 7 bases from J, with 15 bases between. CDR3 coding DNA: TGTGCCTGGAGCCCCCTGGGGCCGTTTGAAGCTTTCTTT. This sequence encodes CAWSPLGPFEAFF. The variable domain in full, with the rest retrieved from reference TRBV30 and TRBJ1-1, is SQTIHQWPATLVQPVGSPLSLECTVEGTSNPNLYWYRQAAGRGLQLLFYSVGIGQISSEVPQNLSASRPQDRQFILSSKKLLLSDSGFYLCAWSPLGPFEAFFGQGTRLTVV.

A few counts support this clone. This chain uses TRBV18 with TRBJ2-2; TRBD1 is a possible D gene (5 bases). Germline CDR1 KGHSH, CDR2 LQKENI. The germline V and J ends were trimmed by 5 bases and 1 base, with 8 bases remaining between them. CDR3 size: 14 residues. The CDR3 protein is CASSVTGNTGELFF. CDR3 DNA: TGTGCCAGCTCAGTCACAGGGAACACCGGGGAGCTGTTTTTT.

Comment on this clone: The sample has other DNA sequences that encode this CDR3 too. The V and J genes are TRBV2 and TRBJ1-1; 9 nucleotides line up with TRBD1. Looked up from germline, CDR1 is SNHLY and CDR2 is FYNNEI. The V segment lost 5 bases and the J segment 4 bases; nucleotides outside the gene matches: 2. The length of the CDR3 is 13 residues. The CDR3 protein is CASSLTGGTEAFF. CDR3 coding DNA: TGTGCCAGCAGTTTGACAGGGGGCACTGAAGCTTTCTTT.

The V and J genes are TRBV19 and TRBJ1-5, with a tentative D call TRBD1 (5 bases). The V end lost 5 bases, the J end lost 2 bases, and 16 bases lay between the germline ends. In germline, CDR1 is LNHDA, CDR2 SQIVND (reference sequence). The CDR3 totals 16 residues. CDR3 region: CASSFRGNRGNQPQHF. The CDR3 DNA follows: TGTGCCAGTAGTTTTAGGGGTAATAGGGGCAATCAGCCCCAGCATTTT.

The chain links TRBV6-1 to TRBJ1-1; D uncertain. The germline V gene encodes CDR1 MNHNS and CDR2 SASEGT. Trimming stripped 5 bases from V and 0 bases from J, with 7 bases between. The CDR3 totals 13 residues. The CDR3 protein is CASSFNLNTEAFF. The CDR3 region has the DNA TGTGCCAGCAGTTTCAATCTGAACACTGAAGCTTTCTTT.